Presented here are 23 T cell receptor beta chains from one specimen sequenced in a study of blood T cell repertoires in COVID-19. The data were produced by immunoSEQ multiplex PCR, yet TCRdb's version contains in-frame clones alone and is incomplete. The sample has 300,000 to 400,000 clones, around nine tenths seen once; the top ten hold about 7%. The specimen sequenced was peripheral blood. Source of these receptors: a woman in her 70s with COVID-19, enrolled during active disease.

V usage is TRBV30 and J usage is TRBJ1-2, with 7 positions matching TRBD1. CDR1 and CDR2 from the germline V gene are GTSNPN and SVGIG (reference sequence). V shed 2 bases, J shed 1 base, and the junction held 4 bases outside the gene matches. The CDR3 runs to 14 residues. The CDR3 spells CAWSRDSYNYGYTF. CDR3 sequence (DNA): TGTGCCTGGAGTCGGGACAGCTATAACTATGGCTACACCTTC. Full variable domain (missing parts from reference TRBV30 and TRBJ1-2): SQTIHQWPATLVQPVGSPLSLECTVEGTSNPNLYWYRQAAGRGLQLLFYSVGIGQISSEVPQNLSASRPQDRQFILSSKKLLLSDSGFYLCAWSRDSYNYGYTFGSGTRLTVV.

V gene TRBV19 combines with J gene TRBJ1-4, with TRBD1 matching over 9 bases. The CDR3 covers 16 residues. Germline trimming cut 5 bases from V and 5 bases from J; bases unmatched to any gene: 9. CDR1 and CDR2 from the germline V gene are LNHDA and SQIVND (reference sequence). This CDR3 is CASSSRDRVVNEKLFF. For the CDR3, the DNA is TGTGCCAGTAGTTCCAGGGACAGGGTGGTAAATGAAAAACTGTTTTTT.

This clone was recorded only once. J is TRBJ1-2 and V is TRBV5-1; the D gene is possibly TRBD1 (5 bases). This CDR3 comprises 15 residues. Trimming removed 3 bases at V and 5 bases at J, with 17 bases between. Germline V gene lookup returns CDR1 SGHRS and CDR2 YFSETQ. DNA for the CDR3: TGCGCCAGCAGCTGGGCGGGACCCAAGGCATATGGCTACACCTTC. Protein sequence: CASSWAGPKAYGYTF.

The chain joins TRBV5-1 to TRBJ2-4, with TRBD2 identical over 10 bases. Germline assignment: CDR1 SGHRS and CDR2 YFSETQ. With 4 bases clipped from V and 6 bases from J, the junction kept 7 bases outside the gene matches. The CDR3 length is 15 residues. CDR3 region: CASSTGLAEGNIQYF. Written as DNA, the CDR3 is TGCGCCAGCAGCACAGGACTAGCGGAGGGAAACATTCAGTACTTC.

This clone appeared a few times. This chain joins TRBV18 and TRBJ2-7; 11 bases are a match to TRBD1. Trimming removed 4 bases from V and 4 bases from J; junction bases left unmatched: 3. Germline loops: CDR1 KGHSH, CDR2 LQKENI. The CDR3 runs 14 residues. The CDR3 protein is CASSQGDRGYEQYF. The CDR3 nucleotides read TGTGCCAGCTCACAGGGGGACAGGGGGTACGAGCAGTACTTC.

This clone was counted once. V usage is TRBV5-1 and J usage is TRBJ1-1; D is undetermined. With 2 bases removed from V and 5 bases from J, the gap between germline ends came to 16 bases. Germline CDR1 SGHRS, CDR2 YFSETQ. CDR3 length: 15 amino acids. The CDR3 sequence is CASSLSPVATTEAFF. DNA of the CDR3: TGCGCCAGCAGCTTAAGCCCCGTAGCGACGACTGAAGCTTTCTTT.

The J gene is TRBJ2-2, the V gene TRBV30; D is undetermined. Trimming left V 2 bases short and J 4 bases short, with 8 bases between. The CDR3 totals 13 residues. The germline gives CDR1 GTSNPN, CDR2 SVGIG (reference sequence). The CDR3 region has the DNA TGTGCCTGGAGTCCTCAGTCCACCGGGGAGCTGTTTTTT. Translated: CAWSPQSTGELFF.

Note on this clone: Other nucleotide sequences in the sample specify the same CDR3. The chain links TRBV10-3 to TRBJ2-7; D remains ambiguous. CDR1 is ENHRY, CDR2 SYGVKD, per germline. This CDR3 comprises 11 residues. V dropped 4 bases and J dropped 5 bases, with 6 bases sitting between them. The CDR3 reads CAISVSDEQYF. CDR3 DNA: TGTGCCATCAGTGTTTCGGACGAGCAGTACTTC.

The chain employs TRBV4-3 and TRBJ2-3, with D hard to call. Trimming took 4 bases from V and 0 from J, leaving 8 bases between them. The CDR3 sequence is 14 residues long. Per the germline V gene, CDR1 is LGHNA and CDR2 is YSLEER. CDR3: CASSPTRSTDTQYF. The CDR3 DNA reads as TGCGCCAGCAGCCCGACTCGGAGCACAGATACGCAGTATTTT.

The V gene is TRBV12-5, the J gene TRBJ1-6, with TRBD1 matching 7 bases. Unmatched junction bases numbered 3, after V lost 1 base and J lost 6 bases. The CDR3 spans 15 residues. CDR1 and CDR2 from the germline V gene are LGHNT and FRNRAP. The CDR3 here is CASGLGGTVNSPLHF. The CDR3 DNA sequence: TGTGCTAGTGGTTTGGGGGGGACAGTTAATTCACCCCTCCACTTT.

The chain links TRBV7-6 to TRBJ2-7; weak D call: TRBD1 (6 bases). V was trimmed by 1 base and J by 6 bases, leaving 10 bases between them. This CDR3 contains 13 residues. CDR1 is SGHVS and CDR2 is FNYEAQ in the germline V gene. The CDR3 spells CASSLGGHREQYF. Written as DNA, the CDR3 is TGTGCCAGCAGCTTAGGGGGGCACCGCGAGCAGTACTTC.

CDR3 DNA: TGTGCCAGCAGCTTCGATCGACTAGCCTGGTCACCAGATACGCAGTATTTT. Translated: CASSFDRLAWSPDTQYF. The V call is TRBV5-6, the J call TRBJ2-3; TRBD2 matches at 7 bases. Trimming at V came to 2 bases and at J to 4 bases, leaving 13 bases not matched to a gene. CDR3 length: 17 amino acids. Germline V gene data show CDR1 as SGHDT and CDR2 as YYEEEE.

The chain recombines TRBV6-1 with TRBJ1-2; D not resolved. Germline values: CDR1 MNHNS, CDR2 SASEGT. With 2 bases removed from V and 8 bases from J, the gap between germline ends came to 3 bases. The CDR3 extends over 10 amino acids. This chain's CDR3 is CASSEPGYTF. CDR3 in DNA: TGTGCCAGCAGTGAACCGGGCTACACCTTC.

The gene calls are TRBV18 and TRBJ2-5, with TRBD2 identical over 7 bases. The CDR3 covers 13 residues. The V and J ends lost 8 bases and 5 bases, in that order; junction bases with no gene match: 8. The V gene's germline CDR1 is KGHSH and CDR2 LQKENI. CDR3 in amino acids: CASTGGGRETQYF. CDR3 in DNA: TGTGCCAGCACGGGCGGGGGTCGGGAGACCCAGTACTTC.

The genes are TRBV2 and TRBJ1-2; 7 positions match TRBD1. The CDR3 is made up of 12 amino acids. Trimming at V came to 9 bases and at J to 5 bases, leaving 6 bases not matched to a gene. Germline CDR1 and CDR2: SNHLY and FYNNEI. The CDR3: CARTTGSYGYTF. The DNA of the CDR3 is TGTGCCAGAACGACAGGGTCTTATGGCTACACCTTC.

The V call is TRBV5-4, the J call TRBJ1-1; D is ambiguous. V lost 0 bases and J lost 7, with 4 bases in between. The V gene's germline CDR1 is SGHNT and CDR2 YYREEE (reference sequence). This CDR3 has 11 amino acids. CDR3: CASSLGHEAFF. Here the CDR3 DNA reads TGTGCCAGCAGCTTGGGACATGAAGCTTTCTTT.

Of note for this clone: In the same sample, other DNA sequences code for this CDR3. V and J are TRBV21-1 and TRBJ1-2. TRBV21-1 is a documented pseudogene. CDR3 size: 16 residues. CDR3 coding DNA: TGTGCCAGTAGCAAATTGTTCACTCCTACTTACCATGGCTACACCTTC. Its protein product is CASSKLFTPTYHGYTF.

V gene TRBV28 combines with J gene TRBJ1-1, with D perhaps matching TRBD1 (5 bases). Germline V gene data show CDR1 as MDHEN and CDR2 as SYDVKM. Trimming pared 5 bases from V and 4 bases from J, leaving 14 bases between. The CDR3 covers 14 residues. CDR3: CASSLTGGGTEAFF. DNA for the CDR3: TGTGCCAGCAGTCTCACCGGGGGAGGCACTGAAGCTTTCTTT.

The chain is built from TRBV9 and TRBJ2-1, with TRBD2 as a possible D gene (6 bases). The CDR3 consists of 16 residues. The V end lost 4 bases, the J end lost 6 bases, and 20 bases lay between the germline ends. Germline V gives CDR1 SGDLS, CDR2 YYNGEE. CDR3 sequence reads: CASSPEEGRGRNEQFF. In DNA form, the CDR3 reads TGTGCCAGCAGCCCCGAAGAGGGGCGGGGACGCAATGAGCAGTTCTTC.

The J gene is TRBJ2-3, the V gene TRBV6-1; the match to TRBD1 covers 10 bases. The ends lost 4 bases at V and 4 bases at J; junction bases unmatched: 20. The CDR3 is 20 residues long. The germline V gene encodes CDR1 MNHNS and CDR2 SASEGT. The DNA of the CDR3 is TGTGCCAGCAGTGTAGGGACAGGGGCGAATCTTCGCCCGTTCCCAGATACGCAGTATTTT. Its protein product is CASSVGTGANLRPFPDTQYF.

This CDR3 is CASGPLPSRSANYGYTF. The CDR3 DNA reads as TGTGCTAGTGGTCCCTTACCCTCGCGGTCGGCCAACTATGGCTACACCTTC. The chain combines TRBV12-5 with TRBJ1-2; D remains ambiguous. The germline V and J ends were trimmed by 5 bases and 2 bases, with 21 bases remaining between them. The CDR3 extends over 17 amino acids. Germline lookup yields CDR1 LGHNT and CDR2 FRNRAP.

The rearrangement links TRBV28 to TRBJ2-4, with a tentative D call TRBD2 (6 bases). The CDR3 has 16 amino acids. CDR1 MDHEN and CDR2 SYDVKM come from the germline V gene. V was shortened by 5 bases and J by 0 bases, with 14 bases between the two germline ends. The CDR3 DNA sequence: TGTGCCAGCAGTCCCGGGGGATACGGAGCCAAAAACATTCAGTACTTC. Residues: CASSPGGYGAKNIQYF.

Of note for this clone: Relative to the germline gene, one junction end is altered; a read error may explain this. V usage is TRBV6-1 and J usage is TRBJ2-4; no clear D gene. The CDR3 runs to 14 residues. Germline values: CDR1 MNHNS, CDR2 SASEGT. The CDR3, as DNA: TGTGCCAGCAGGGAAGGCGCGGCCAAAAACATTCAGTACTTC. Encoded protein: CASREGAAKNIQYF.